Presented here are 30 T cell receptor beta chains from one specimen sequenced in a study of response to subunit inactivated influenza vaccine. From the RT-PCR reads, TCRdb called clonotypes with MiXCR, one entry per CDR3 protein. The table includes around 300,000 distinct CDR3 sequences, approximately 20% detected once. The source material was PBMCs from blood, sampled about 20 months after vaccination. The receptors were sampled from a man aged 50 to 69 who received an inactivated influenza vaccine.

The V call is TRBV28, the J call TRBJ2-5, with 7 bases lining up with TRBD1. CDR3 length: 13 amino acids. CDR1 MDHEN and CDR2 SYDVKM come from the germline V gene. V trimming: 6 bases; J trimming: 3 bases; junction bases outside the gene matches: 4. The CDR3 region is CASSDTGEETQYF. The CDR3 DNA follows: TGTGCCAGCAGCGATACAGGGGAAGAGACCCAGTACTTC.

CDR3 in amino acids: CSTWEKREGAITDTQYF. The CDR3 DNA follows: TGCAGTACCTGGGAGAAGCGGGAGGGGGCAATCACAGATACGCAGTATTTT. The chain recombines TRBV20-1 with TRBJ2-3; 10 nucleotides align to TRBD2. The germline V gene has CDR1 DFQATT and CDR2 SNEGSKA (reference sequence). After removal of 8 bases from V and 2 bases from J, the junction contained 16 bases not matched to a gene. This CDR3 comprises 17 residues.

This clonotype was seen only a few times. The V gene is TRBV10-3, the J gene TRBJ1-5, with TRBD1 matching over 9 bases. The CDR3 is 18 amino acids. Per the germline V gene, CDR1 is ENHRY and CDR2 is SYGVKD. The ends lost 0 bases at V and 2 bases at J; junction bases unmatched: 8. CDR3 amino acids: CAISESLDRGPRNQPQHF. The CDR3 DNA reads TGTGCCATCAGTGAGTCGCTGGACAGGGGTCCTCGCAATCAGCCCCAGCATTTT.

The V call is TRBV20-1, the J call TRBJ1-6; 10 bases line up with TRBD1. There are 14 residues in the CDR3. V lost 4 bases to trimming and J lost 4 bases; unmatched junction nucleotides: 1. CDR1 is DFQATT and CDR2 is SNEGSKA in the germline V gene (reference sequence). The CDR3 DNA reads TGCAGTGCTATGGGACAGGGGTATAATTCACCCCTCCACTTT. Translation: CSAMGQGYNSPLHF.

The rearrangement links TRBV7-9 to TRBJ2-1; weak D call: TRBD2 (6 bases). Trimming stripped 4 bases from V and 6 bases from J, with 22 bases between. The CDR3 covers 17 residues. Germline V gene sequence: CDR1 SEHNR, CDR2 FQNEAQ (reference sequence). The CDR3 region is CASSSPSVGGVRNEQFF. In nucleotides, the CDR3 is TGTGCCAGCAGCTCGCCCTCAGTGGGGGGTGTCCGCAATGAGCAGTTCTTC.

The rearrangement joins TRBV5-4 to TRBJ2-3; 7 positions match TRBD2. Germline lookup yields CDR1 SGHNT and CDR2 YYREEE (reference sequence). The CDR3 is 15 residues long. Trimming removed 1 base from V and 1 base from J; junction bases left unmatched: 3. CDR3: CASSLSGGGTDTQYF. The CDR3 nucleotides are TGTGCCAGCAGCTTGAGTGGGGGGGGCACAGATACGCAGTATTTT. Full variable domain (remainder filled in from reference TRBV5-4 and TRBJ2-3): ETGVTQSPTHLIKTRGQQVTLRCSSQSGHNTVSWYQQALGQGPQFIFQYYREEENGRGNFPPRFSGLQFPNYSSELNVNALELDDSALYLCASSLSGGGTDTQYFGPGTRLTVL.

This sequence joins TRBV5-4 and TRBJ1-6, with TRBD1 identical over 8 bases. Germline V lookup: CDR1 SGHNT, CDR2 YYREEE (reference sequence). V lost 0 bases and J lost 0; bases outside the gene matches: 2. This CDR3 is 17 amino acids long. CDR3 nucleotides: TGTGCCAGCAGCTTGGGGACAGGGAGCTCCTATAATTCACCCCTCCACTTT. Translating it yields CASSLGTGSSYNSPLHF. Complete variable domain (other parts from reference TRBV5-4 and TRBJ1-6): ETGVTQSPTHLIKTRGQQVTLRCSSQSGHNTVSWYQQALGQGPQFIFQYYREEENGRGNFPPRFSGLQFPNYSSELNVNALELDDSALYLCASSLGTGSSYNSPLHFGNGTRLTVT.

This clonotype showed up many times. The J gene is TRBJ1-6, the V gene TRBV5-5, with a tentative D call TRBD1 (5 bases). The CDR3 is made up of 13 amino acids. Germline CDR1 is SGHKS and CDR2 is YYEKEE (reference sequence). Trimming cost V 7 bases and J 8 bases, with 13 bases left between them. CDR3 in amino acids: CASLRQPDSPLHF. CDR3 in DNA: TGTGCCAGCCTCAGACAGCCCGATTCACCCCTCCACTTT.

The rearrangement joins TRBV7-2 to TRBJ1-1; D unclear. Trimming removed 5 bases from V and 1 base from J, with 14 bases in between. Germline CDR1 reads SGHTA; CDR2 reads FQGNSA. The CDR3 is made up of 15 amino acids. Written as DNA, the CDR3 is TGTGCCAGCAGCCCACCGGGAACCCGGAACACTGAAGCTTTCTTT. Translated: CASSPPGTRNTEAFF. Drawing the rest from reference TRBV7-2 and TRBJ1-1, the complete variable domain is GAGVSQSPSNKVTEKGKDVELRCDPISGHTALYWYRQSLGQGLEFLIYFQGNSAPDKSGLPSDRFSAERTGGSVSTLTIQRTQQEDSAVYLCASSPPGTRNTEAFFGQGTRLTVV.

This clonotype was picked up many times. The CDR3 DNA follows: TGTGCCAGCAGCCAAGTATTCACCTCCAATCAGCCCCAGCATTTT. This encodes CASSQVFTSNQPQHF. The chain uses TRBV3-1 and TRBJ1-5; D call uncertain. Germline CDR1 is LGHDT and CDR2 is YNNKEL (reference sequence). The CDR3 spans 15 residues. Trimming took 1 base from V and 3 from J, leaving 10 bases between them.

This clonotype was observed at least ten times. V is TRBV6-1 and J is TRBJ1-5; D may be TRBD1 (5 bases). The CDR3 is made up of 15 amino acids. Trimming took off 2 bases at V and 6 bases at J, with 14 bases between the two ends. Per the germline V gene, CDR1 is MNHNS and CDR2 is SASEGT. CDR3 residues: CASSESSGTPQPQHF. Here the CDR3 DNA reads TGTGCCAGCAGTGAAAGCAGTGGGACCCCTCAGCCCCAGCATTTT.

This clonotype was counted only a few times. The chain links TRBV5-1 to TRBJ1-2, with D maybe TRBD1 (5 bases). From germline, CDR1 is SGHRS and CDR2 YFSETQ. Trimming removed 4 bases from V and 8 bases from J, with 21 bases in between. There are 15 residues in the CDR3. Here the CDR3 reads CASSRGEDGGFGYTF. CDR3 bases: TGCGCCAGCAGCCGGGGGGAGGACGGTGGATTCGGCTACACCTTC.

The CDR3 reads CASSSGVAYEQYF. CDR3 in DNA: TGTGCCAGTAGTAGCGGGGTAGCCTACGAGCAGTACTTC. V and J are TRBV19 and TRBJ2-7; D might be TRBD2 (6 bases). CDR3 length: 13 amino acids. Germline CDR1 is LNHDA and CDR2 is SQIVND (reference sequence). Trimming shortened V by 4 bases and J by 2 bases, and 9 bases separated the two germline ends.

This clonotype came up many times. The chain combines TRBV25-1 with TRBJ1-2; D not certain. The CDR3 has 11 amino acids. CDR1 MGHDK and CDR2 SYGVNS come from the germline V gene. The germline V and J ends were trimmed by 3 bases and 4 bases, with 3 bases remaining between them. The CDR3 loop is CASSDLYGYTF. Here the CDR3 DNA reads TGTGCCAGCAGTGACCTCTATGGCTACACCTTC.

The chain couples TRBV6-2 or TRBV6-3 to TRBJ2-7; TRBD2 is a possible D gene (6 bases). The V end lost 8 bases, the J end lost 6 bases, and 11 bases lay between the germline ends. CDR3 size: 11 residues. Germline V lookup: CDR1 MNHEY, CDR2 SVGEGT. The CDR3 region is CASGRTSEQYF. CDR3 coding DNA: TGTGCCAGCGGGAGGACATCCGAGCAGTACTTC.

The V gene is TRBV6-2 or TRBV6-3, the J gene TRBJ1-5; D not resolved. The germline V gene has CDR1 MNHEY and CDR2 SVGEGT. V was trimmed by 7 bases and J by 7 bases, leaving 11 bases between them. The CDR3 extends over 12 amino acids. The CDR3 here is CASNMGGQPQHF. CDR3 bases: TGTGCCAGCAACATGGGAGGACAGCCCCAGCATTTT.

The J gene is TRBJ2-3, the V gene TRBV5-1; 11 bases line up with TRBD2. The V gene's germline CDR1 is SGHRS and CDR2 YFSETQ. CDR3 length: 16 residues. J gave up 6 bases and V 4 bases, and 10 bases lay outside the gene matches. The CDR3 reads CASSGNSGGASDTQYF. In DNA form, the CDR3 reads TGCGCCAGCAGCGGGAATAGCGGGGGGGCATCGGATACGCAGTATTTT.

This clonotype was picked up many times. The chain links TRBV6-2 or TRBV6-3 to TRBJ1-1; D perhaps matches TRBD1 (6 bases). The ends were cut back, 0 bases at V and 10 bases at J, with 18 bases in the middle. The CDR3 covers 15 residues. The germline CDR1 and CDR2 sequences are MNHEY and SVGEGT. CDR3: CASSYSDRPLSRAFF. The CDR3 coding sequence is TGTGCCAGCAGTTACTCGGACAGACCCCTTTCCCGAGCTTTCTTT.

In its sample, this clonotype was seen a few times. The V and J genes are TRBV25-1 and TRBJ1-4; D call uncertain. V dropped 2 bases and J dropped 0 bases, with 7 bases sitting between them. The CDR3 spans 15 residues. The germline gives CDR1 MGHDK, CDR2 SYGVNS. CDR3 nucleotides: TGTGCCAGCAGTGAAACCCACCCAACTAATGAAAAACTGTTTTTT. It is translated as CASSETHPTNEKLFF.

The gene calls are TRBV5-1 and TRBJ2-3, with 11 bases fitting TRBD1. Losses at the gene ends were 3 bases for V and 4 bases for J; bases not matched to a gene: 7. There are 16 residues in the CDR3. Germline values: CDR1 SGHRS, CDR2 YFSETQ. CDR3 nucleotides: TGCGCCAGCAGCTGGACACCGGGACAGGGGGCAGATACGCAGTATTTT. The encoded protein is CASSWTPGQGADTQYF. Drawing the rest from reference TRBV5-1 and TRBJ2-3, the complete variable domain is KAGVTQTPRYLIKTRGQQVTLSCSPISGHRSVSWYQQTPGQGLQFLFEYFSETQRNKGNFPGRFSGRQFSNSRSEMNVSTLELGDSALYLCASSWTPGQGADTQYFGPGTRLTVL.

The CDR3 nucleotides read TGCGCCAGCAGCCCATTATGGATGGTTGGAGGGGAAGTCACTGAAGCTTTCTTT. Amino acids: CASSPLWMVGGEVTEAFF. The rearrangement links TRBV5-1 to TRBJ1-1; D might be TRBD1 (5 bases). The CDR3 consists of 18 residues. Germline values: CDR1 SGHRS, CDR2 YFSETQ. The V end was cut by 4 bases, the J end by 4 bases, with 26 bases between.

This clonotype showed up many times. This chain connects TRBV27 to TRBJ1-2; TRBD1 matches at 8 bases. Losses at the gene ends were 3 bases for V and 0 bases for J; bases not matched to a gene: 9. This CDR3 region has 17 residues. CDR1 and CDR2 from the germline V gene are MNHEY and SMNVEV (reference sequence). The DNA for the CDR3 is TGTGCCAGCAGTTTCCGGGGGCAGGGGGCTACTAACTATGGCTACACCTTC. Its protein is CASSFRGQGATNYGYTF.

The J gene is TRBJ1-1, the V gene TRBV30; D not resolved. The germline gives CDR1 GTSNPN, CDR2 SVGIG (reference sequence). This CDR3 is 13 amino acids long. Trimming pared 3 bases from V and 0 bases from J, leaving 8 bases between. CDR3 amino acids: CAWRNQLNTEAFF. The CDR3 DNA is TGTGCCTGGAGAAATCAGCTGAACACTGAAGCTTTCTTT.

This clonotype was picked up many times. This chain uses TRBV5-6 with TRBJ1-2; the D is unclear. Germline V CDR1 and CDR2: SGHDT, YYEEEE. CDR3 length equals 12 residues. Deletions cut 6 bases from V and 6 bases from J, with 12 bases between. The CDR3 DNA follows: TGTGCCAGCACCCTGGGAGGGCATGGCTACACCTTC. Translation gives CASTLGGHGYTF. The entire variable domain, with the rest obtained from reference TRBV5-6 and TRBJ1-2, is as follows: DAGVTQSPTHLIKTRGQQVTLRCSPKSGHDTVSWYQQALGQGPQFIFQYYEEEERQRGNFPDRFSGHQFPNYSSELNVNALLLGDSALYLCASTLGGHGYTFGSGTRLTVV.

Remarks on this clonotype: No conserved phenylalanine or tryptophan is present at the end of the CDR3, so a read error is the likely explanation. The chain recombines TRBV15 with TRBJ1-5; tentatively, D is TRBD1 (6 bases). Germline V lookup: CDR1 LNHNV, CDR2 YYDKDF (reference sequence). V was cut by 3 bases and J by 3 bases, with 12 bases left in between. The CDR3 is 15 residues long. CDR3 sequence reads: CATSRKGHNNQPQHI. CDR3 sequence (DNA): TGTGCCACCAGCAGGAAGGGACATAACAATCAGCCCCAGCATATT.

This sequence joins TRBV6-1 and TRBJ1-2; TRBD1 might be the D (5 bases). The germline V gene encodes CDR1 MNHNS and CDR2 SASEGT. Trimming left V 3 bases short and J 9 bases short, with 20 bases between. This CDR3 comprises 15 residues. The CDR3 DNA is TGTGCCAGCAGTGAGAGGACGGGACGTGCTGTTAGCTACACCTTC. It codes for CASSERTGRAVSYTF.

This clonotype was counted a few times. V usage is TRBV20-1 and J usage is TRBJ2-3; D may be TRBD2 (5 bases). Trimming shortened V by 3 bases and J by 10 bases, and 11 bases separated the two germline ends. The CDR3 is 11 amino acids. Germline CDR1 is DFQATT and CDR2 is SNEGSKA (reference sequence). The CDR3 DNA follows: TGCAGTGCTAGCTCGGGCGGGTCGCAGTATTTT. This translates into CSASSGGSQYF.

This clonotype was picked up many times. The junction differs from germline at one of its ends, possibly a read error. This chain links TRBV5-1 with TRBJ2-7; possible D gene TRBD1, 5 bases. Germline V gene lookup returns CDR1 SGHRS and CDR2 YFSETQ. The CDR3 contains 13 residues. DNA of the CDR3: TGTGCCAGCAGTTTATCTCAGGGTTACGAGCAGTACTTC. Protein: CASSLSQGYEQYF.

The CDR3 protein is CSARGEYNEQFF. DNA for the CDR3: TGCAGTGCGCGAGGGGAATACAATGAGCAGTTCTTC. J is TRBJ2-1 and V is TRBV20-1; D could derive from TRBD1 or TRBD2 (5 bases each). Deletions cut 6 bases from V and 4 bases from J, with 10 bases between. This CDR3 has 12 amino acids. The germline V gene has CDR1 DFQATT and CDR2 SNEGSKA (reference sequence).

This clonotype was picked up one time. This chain connects TRBV7-2 to TRBJ2-1; the match to TRBD2 covers 12 bases. The CDR3 covers 16 residues. V trimming: 3 bases; J trimming: 9 bases; junction bases outside the gene matches: 9. The germline V gene encodes CDR1 SGHTA and CDR2 FQGNSA. As DNA, the CDR3 is TGTGCCAGCAGCTTCCCTAGACTAGCGGGAGCCGTTGAGCAGTTCTTC. The encoded protein is CASSFPRLAGAVEQFF.